A selection of T cell receptor beta chains follows, all from one sample in a study of blood T cell repertoires in COVID-19. Clones were sequenced by immunoSEQ multiplex PCR, and TCRdb holds only the in-frame ones, with some missing. This sample has around 250,000 clones, with over 65% found just once. Sequencing was carried out using peripheral blood. Source of these receptors: a man aged 55 to 70 who had recovered from COVID-19. The conserved cysteine and the conserved F or W are not part of the CDR3 here. Each record gives: V gene, clone size, J gene, CDR3 protein. Size tells how often a clone was seen (once, few, many) or the class of an expanded clone, and some rows leave it out.

>TRBV5-1|.|TRBJ2-7
ASSRRSSTALTLYEQY
>TRBV6-6|.|TRBJ1-3
ASKGGASSGNTIY
>TRBV3-1/TRBV3-2|.|TRBJ2-7
ASSHRTSKSEQY
>TRBV6-6|once|TRBJ1-2
ASSYVPGVYYGYT
>TRBV7-2|.|TRBJ2-2
ASSPGRLAGVDTGELF
>TRBV5-4|.|TRBJ2-7
ASSFPASGEQY
>TRBV5-6|.|TRBJ2-2
ASSFPRAAGELF
>TRBV4-1|.|TRBJ1-2
ASSQEGRTGSQRGYT
>TRBV28|.|TRBJ2-7
ASNGQGAGTSGYEQY
>TRBV18|once|TRBJ2-1
ASSPQRSSYNEQF
>TRBV9|.|TRBJ1-1
ASSASGGRGTEAF
>TRBV29-1|.|TRBJ2-1
SVAYGSSYNEQF
>TRBV24-1|.|TRBJ2-5
ATSVGGLGEETQY
>TRBV3-1/TRBV3-2|once|TRBJ1-2
ASSLRGRLWDGYT
>TRBV6-5|.|TRBJ2-5
ASRKQASGTQY
>TRBV28|.|TRBJ1-1
ASTIQGRGDTEAF
>TRBV3-1/TRBV3-2|.|TRBJ2-7
ASSPTSGRAYEQY
>TRBV5-4|once|TRBJ2-1
ASSLGGIEEYNEQF
>TRBV5-1|.|TRBJ2-1
ASSLDVLAGGSNEQF
>TRBV11-1|.|TRBJ2-1
ASSLGLAGGWEQF
>TRBV25-1|.|TRBJ2-5
ASRETSPGGETQY
>TRBV7-9|.|TRBJ2-5
ASSRDRGLQETQY
>TRBV29-1|.|TRBJ1-2
SVGRQATQGGYT
>TRBV28|.|TRBJ1-5
ASSSYNQPQH
>TRBV6-1|.|TRBJ2-4
ASSEQGSWNIQY
>TRBV20-1|.|TRBJ2-3
SASLRDRGSTDTQY
>TRBV3-1/TRBV3-2|.|TRBJ1-2
ASSRTGGDGYT
>TRBV6-5|few|TRBJ1-6
ASAQDRVGSSPLH
>TRBV7-8|.|TRBJ1-2
ASSSTGIPYGYT
>TRBV11-1|.|TRBJ2-7
ASSKGQGASYEQY
>TRBV27|.|TRBJ2-7
ASSRLAGVGEQY